The 9 T cell receptor beta chains below come from one sample, sequenced in a study of shared clonotypes between healthy human individuals. The table came from immunoSEQ multiplex PCR; TCRdb's copy has only in-frame clones and leaves some out. The sample yields millions of clones, just over 90% seen once. Specimen: naive CD4+ T cells sorted from blood. Subset: CD45RA+ positively selected. The receptor source for this set is a man younger than 35 in good health.

This clone was recorded a few times. The sample holds other DNA sequences that translate to the same CDR3. The chain has TRBV4-1 and TRBJ1-5; TRBD1 might be the D (5 bases). The germline V and J ends were trimmed by 0 bases and 4 bases, with 10 bases remaining between them. CDR1 and CDR2 (germline): MGHRA, YSYEKL. This CDR3 spans 15 amino acids. The CDR3 DNA sequence: TGCGCCAGCAGCCAAGAGGCGGGGGGGAATCAGCCCCAGCATTTT. It encodes CASSQEAGGNQPQHF.

This chain connects TRBV6-1 to TRBJ2-7; D is unresolved. This CDR3 region has 13 residues. CDR1 is MNHNS and CDR2 is SASEGT in the germline V gene. Trimming took 1 base from V and 6 from J, leaving 10 bases between them. The CDR3 nucleotides are TGTGCCAGCAGTGAAGTCCCGCGGCTCGAGCAGTACTTC. Translated: CASSEVPRLEQYF.

This sequence joins TRBV28 and TRBJ1-2; D uncertain. Germline V gene sequence: CDR1 MDHEN, CDR2 SYDVKM. The CDR3 covers 12 residues. The V end was cut by 5 bases, the J end by 4 bases, with 8 bases between. CDR3 sequence reads: CASSQKTYGYTF. CDR3 sequence (DNA): TGTGCCAGCAGTCAAAAGACCTATGGCTACACCTTC.

This chain uses TRBV2 with TRBJ2-6; D not resolved. This CDR3 region has 14 residues. The germline V gene encodes CDR1 SNHLY and CDR2 FYNNEI. V lost 3 bases and J lost 4, with 7 bases in between. For the CDR3, the DNA is TGTGCCAGCAGTGACCCTGGGGGGGCCAACGTCCTGACTTTC. Translating it yields CASSDPGGANVLTF. Using reference TRBV2 and TRBJ2-6 for the parts outside the CDR3, the full variable domain is EPEVTQTPSHQVTQMGQEVILRCVPISNHLYFYWYRQILGQKVEFLVSFYNNEISEKSEIFDDQFSVERPDGSNFTLKIRSTKLEDSAMYFCASSDPGGANVLTFGAGSRLTVL.

The chain has TRBV30 and TRBJ2-5, with 10 bases fitting TRBD2. V shed 0 bases and J 4 bases; nucleotides not matched to a gene: 8. The CDR3 sequence is 16 residues long. The germline V gene encodes CDR1 GTSNPN and CDR2 SVGIG (reference sequence). CDR3 loop: CAWSVHSGRGGETQYF. In DNA, the CDR3 is TGTGCCTGGAGTGTACACAGCGGGAGGGGGGGAGAGACCCAGTACTTC. Drawing the rest from reference TRBV30 and TRBJ2-5, the complete variable domain is SQTIHQWPATLVQPVGSPLSLECTVEGTSNPNLYWYRQAAGRGLQLLFYSVGIGQISSEVPQNLSASRPQDRQFILSSKKLLLSDSGFYLCAWSVHSGRGGETQYFGPGTRLLVL.

The genes are TRBV7-8 and TRBJ2-1; tentatively, D is TRBD1 or TRBD2 (5 bases each). The CDR3 sequence is 13 residues long. From germline, CDR1 is SGHVS and CDR2 FQNEAQ. Deletions cut 8 bases from V and 7 bases from J, with 15 bases between. CDR3 nucleotides: TGTGCCAGCGAGGGGCTGGTGATGAATGAGCAGTTCTTC. It encodes CASEGLVMNEQFF. The full variable domain, with the rest looked up from reference TRBV7-8 and TRBJ2-1, is GAGVSQSPRYKVAKRGQDVALRCDPISGHVSLFWYQQALGQGPEFLTYFQNEAQLDKSGLPSDRFFAERPEGSVSTLKIQRTQQEDSAVYLCASEGLVMNEQFFGPGTRLTVL.

The V gene is TRBV29-1, the J gene TRBJ2-1; D possibly corresponds to TRBD2 (6 bases). Germline lookup yields CDR1 SQVTM and CDR2 ANQGSEA. V was clipped by 4 bases and J by 0 bases, with 16 bases between them. The CDR3 totals 16 residues. The DNA of the CDR3 is TGCAGCGTTGGGCGGGGCCAGGCCTTCTCCTACAATGAGCAGTTCTTC. Translation gives CSVGRGQAFSYNEQFF.

V gene TRBV4-1 combines with J gene TRBJ2-7, with 7 positions matching TRBD1. CDR3 length equals 16 residues. V trimming: 3 bases; J trimming: 0 bases; junction bases outside the gene matches: 8. Per germline, CDR1 MGHRA and CDR2 YSYEKL. The CDR3 protein is CASSQSGTVISYEQYF. Here the CDR3 DNA reads TGCGCCAGCAGCCAGTCCGGGACAGTAATCTCCTACGAGCAGTACTTC.

The chain combines TRBV6-6 with TRBJ2-7, with 7 bases aligning to TRBD1. Germline CDR1 and CDR2: MNHNY and SVGAGI (reference sequence). Trimming at V came to 8 bases and at J to 4 bases, leaving 14 bases not matched to a gene. There are 15 residues in the CDR3. This CDR3 is CASGTGQTMKYEQYF. The CDR3 DNA reads as TGTGCCAGCGGGACGGGACAGACGATGAAGTACGAGCAGTACTTC.